This TCR beta chain was obtained from a study of blood T cell repertoires in COVID-19. Some clones are missing from TCRdb's copy, which holds only in-frame ones; the method was immunoSEQ multiplex PCR. The data contain fewer than 350,000 clones, roughly 85% of them seen just once; the ten biggest clones take up roughly 2.5%. The specimen sequenced was PBMCs or T cells enriched from blood (not recorded which). This receptor was taken from a woman in her fifties or sixties who had recovered from COVID-19.

The CDR3 is CASSPLPSPYEQYF. The CDR3 DNA is TGTGCCAGCAGCCCACTACCGTCCCCCTACGAGCAGTACTTC. V gene TRBV6-2 or TRBV6-3 combines with J gene TRBJ2-7; D is uncertain. The germline V gene encodes CDR1 MNHEY and CDR2 SVGEGT. The CDR3 runs to 14 residues. The ends were cut back, 6 bases at V and 2 bases at J, with 14 bases in the middle.